One T cell receptor beta chain is described in this entry. The antigen remains undetermined. The data stem from a study of CD8+ T cells in alopecia areata. Extraction and reverse transcription of RNA yielded cDNA as the sequencing template. The data were produced by immunoSEQ multiplex PCR, yet TCRdb's version contains in-frame clones alone and is incomplete. Of approximately 180,000 clones detected, around half appear once; the ten largest clones hold about 10%. Specified treatment: oral pan-JAK inhibitor, 5-10 mg twice daily. Sorting of CD4+ and CD8+ T cells was performed on PBMCs. Points from the study as a whole: Many expanded lesional clones stayed in scalp and blood while on tofacitinib. Scalp lesions, especially in alopecia totalis/universalis, had higher clonality than normal scalp. Among the 100 top clones, expanded CD8+ clones, like scalp clonality, were significantly decreased by tofacitinib.

The sample was CD8+ T cells sorted from blood, taken at week 24, from a patient treated with tofacitinib. This sequence originates from a human donor with alopecia areata.

The CDR3 spells CASSQDRAVQPQHF. The CDR3 coding sequence is TGCGCCAGCAGCCAAGATAGAGCGGTTCAGCCCCAGCATTTT. The genes are TRBV4-3 and TRBJ1-5; D gene ambiguous. Germline V gene sequence: CDR1 LGHNA, CDR2 YSLEER. V dropped 0 bases and J dropped 6 bases, with 9 bases sitting between them. The CDR3 is made up of 14 amino acids.